The entry below gives a single TCR beta chain sequence along with its context. One end of the junction varies from germline; a read error may be responsible. This sample is part of a study of blood T cell repertoires in COVID-19. About the study: Some COVID-19 samples were acute and others convalescent; all came from the United States, Italy and Spain.

Authors' processing steps: Cell counts per sample came from amplifying reference gene primers. This table comes from immunoSEQ multiplex PCR, and its TCRdb copy is limited to in-frame clones, with some not included. V, J and clone size are taken as reported in that table, and D and trimming were inferred from the DNA itself. The sample consists of under 170,000 clones, around 87% of them appearing once. There are 12 residues in the CDR3. The specimen sequenced was peripheral blood. The V and J genes are TRBV12-3 or TRBV12-4 and TRBJ2-3; possible D gene TRBD1, 6 bases. This TCR came from a woman in her sixties with active or convalescent COVID-19. The CDR3 DNA sequence: TGTGCCAGCAACCAATCAGGGGATAAGCAGTATTTT. The encoded protein is CASNQSGDKQYF.